This T cell receptor (beta chain) appears in the sequencing data of a study of blood T cell repertoires in COVID-19. In the study overall: Samples of COVID-19 (acute and convalescent) were obtained from the United States, Italy and Spain. T cells, B-cell-depleted T cells, or PBMCs provided the cDNA or gDNA that served as material.

In the original analysis: Reference gene primer amplification yielded estimated nucleated cell counts. Some clones are missing from TCRdb's copy, which holds only in-frame ones; the method was immunoSEQ multiplex PCR. Clone size and V and J calls were adopted from that table, with D and trimming inferred from the DNA. The sample includes about 120,000 clones, around 80% of them seen just once. The sequencing sample was made of peripheral blood. The TCR originated in a woman aged 45-65 years with acute or convalescent COVID-19.

The CDR3: CASSQDIRQDTEAFF. CDR3 sequence (DNA): TGTGCCAGCAGCCAAGATATAAGGCAGGACACTGAAGCTTTCTTT. The rearrangement joins TRBV4-2 to TRBJ1-1; the D is unclear. Between the trimmed V and J ends, which lost 0 bases and 3 bases, there was a span of 11 bases. The CDR3 consists of 15 residues. From germline, CDR1 is LGHNA and CDR2 YNFKEQ.